This TCR beta chain was sequenced during a study of T cell responses to AZD1222 COVID-19 vaccine (TCRdb year 2021). About the full investigation: TCR sequencing was performed for roughly 250 trial participants, of whom 200 to 220 were given two doses of AZD1222 and some 26 were given two doses of MenACWY control vaccine. Trial participants were enrolled into age subgroups of 18-55, 56-69 and 70-plus years, which contained about 150, 27 and 61 TCR-sequenced participants, respectively. General study outcomes and caveats: The 56-69-year group was small, and its depth increase did not reach significance, likely because of low power. Nearly half of unique spike-specific TCRs reportedly recognized epitopes outside regions mutated in the B.1.351 and B.1.1.7 variants. Conclusions about previously exposed vaccinees are limited because only 5 or 6 AZD1222 recipients were SARS-CoV-2 seropositive at baseline. Spike-specific TCR breadth and depth rose significantly after two AZD1222 doses compared with day 0 and with MenACWY recipients. The whole spike protein was spanned by vaccine-associated CD4 TCRs, and dominant responses were seen in regions 160-218 and 743-854. Participants were mostly white British, with more females than males. The authors suggested clonal diversity may have been underestimated. Because no day 14 peak-response samples were available, the repertoires could be characterized only after the peak T cell response.

This specimen's time point label, interpreted: about 28 days (+/-7) after the second vaccine dose. AZD1222 recipients given second doses at about 4 weeks or at about 12 weeks were pooled, since spike-specific TCR depth and breadth were not found to differ between the two schedules. Samples from vaccinated people were obtained from the UK trials COV001 and COV002, which included a single-blind randomized controlled phase 2/3 trial of AZD1222 (ChAdOx1 nCoV-19) in healthy adults. For TCRbeta chain sequencing, PBMC samples were collected from trial participants at day 0 and at day 28 after the second dose. Note on this clone: This clone's antigen is unknown. No much larger clone exists at a distance of one base, and base qualities are not known.

The CDR3 regions of human TCRbeta chains were analyzed by immunosequencing. The study's processing was this. Repertoire TCRs were matched against a reference library of SARS-CoV-2-specific TCRs generated with the MIRA antigen-specificity platform. Breadth was defined as the fraction of unique TCRs that were SARS-CoV-2-associated. Depth was defined as the fraction of total T cells that were SARS-CoV-2-associated. Using the MIRA data, every spike-specific TCR was mapped to the spike region that the TCR reacted to and assigned to either a CD4 or a CD8 class. Log10-transformed breadth and depth values were compared by one-way ANOVA with Sidak's multiple comparisons tests. TCRdb took over this immuneACCESS table, retaining in-frame rearrangements with V and J assigned. Such tables are incomplete; in checked studies, under half of the missing clones stem from an unresolved V gene, and the remainder is unexplained. The DNA gave D and trimming, while V, J and clone size come from that table. The sample table contains about 82,000 clones; only one count was recorded for around 82% of them. The ten largest clones represent 1.3% of the sample.

This specimen consisted of peripheral blood, obtained 28 days after the second AZD1222 dose. The receptor's source is an adult who received the AZD1222 COVID-19 vaccine.

The CDR3 is CASSLQGSLGDGYTF. The nucleotide sequence reads as follows: TGCGCCAGCAGCCTACAGGGCAGCCTAGGCGATGGCTACACCTTC. The chain couples TRBV5-1 to TRBJ1-2; TRBD1 is a weak D gene call, 6 bases matching. Reading from cysteine to phenylalanine, the CDR3 counts 15 amino acids. Only the CDR3 part of the read is kept: 45 bases, read in frame from the first base. Per the germline V gene, SGHRS is the CDR1 and YFSETQ is the CDR2. The trim is 4 bases for V and 6 bases for J, with a gap of 19 bases between the germline ends.